Listed below are T cell receptor beta chains from one sample, sequenced in a study of graft-versus-host responses after intestinal transplantation. Clones were sequenced by immunoSEQ multiplex PCR, and TCRdb holds only the in-frame ones, with some missing. This table has around 100,000 clones, 90% to 95% appearing once. Which antigens these TCRs recognize remains unknown. Sequencing used unstimulated CD8+ T cells sorted from spleen or lymph node cells, obtained before intestinal transplant. Every receptor here comes from a human donor who received an intestinal transplant. Both conserved end residues are part of each CDR3. A D gene is named only where the DNA matches it firmly. Where a row states a size, it is once, few, many or the class of an expanded clone; other rows omit it.

j_call: TRBJ1-2; d_call: TRBD1; v_call: TRBV27; clone_size: -; cdr3_nt: TGTGCCAGCAGCGATGGACAGGGGGGATACTATGGCTACACCTTC; cdr3_aa: CASSDGQGGYYGYTF
j_call: TRBJ2-2; d_call: -; v_call: TRBV20-1; clone_size: -; cdr3_nt: TGCAGTGCTAGGGGAACCGGGGAGCTGTTTTTT; cdr3_aa: CSARGTGELFF
j_call: TRBJ2-2; d_call: -; v_call: TRBV4-1; clone_size: -; cdr3_nt: TGCGCCAGCAGCCAAGTGGGGGAGCTGTTTTTT; cdr3_aa: CASSQVGELFF
j_call: TRBJ2-1; d_call: -; v_call: TRBV5-4; clone_size: -; cdr3_nt: TGTGCCAGCAGCACAAGGGGGGCCTTGCATGAGCAGTTCTTC; cdr3_aa: CASSTRGALHEQFF
j_call: TRBJ2-7; d_call: -; v_call: TRBV27; clone_size: -; cdr3_nt: TGTGCCAGCAGTTTTTCACAGGGTTACGAGCAGTACTTC; cdr3_aa: CASSFSQGYEQYF
j_call: TRBJ1-1; d_call: -; v_call: TRBV10-1; clone_size: once; cdr3_nt: TGCGCCAGCAGTCTCGGGCCCGGGACTGAAGCTTTCTTT; cdr3_aa: CASSLGPGTEAFF
j_call: TRBJ2-7; d_call: -; v_call: TRBV12-5; clone_size: -; cdr3_nt: TGTGCTAGTGCCTTACCAGGATACGAGCAGTACTTC; cdr3_aa: CASALPGYEQYF
j_call: TRBJ2-2; d_call: -; v_call: TRBV7-6; clone_size: -; cdr3_nt: TGTGCCAGCAGCTTAGAACACACTGTGAACACCGGGGAGCTGTTTTTT; cdr3_aa: CASSLEHTVNTGELFF
j_call: TRBJ1-2; d_call: -; v_call: TRBV6-1; clone_size: -; cdr3_nt: TGTGCCAGCAGATCCACAGGAGTCTATGGCTACACCTTC; cdr3_aa: CASRSTGVYGYTF
j_call: TRBJ2-7; d_call: TRBD2; v_call: TRBV10-3; clone_size: few; cdr3_nt: TGTGCCATCAGTGAACGACTAGCTGACTACGAGCAGTACTTC; cdr3_aa: CAISERLADYEQYF
j_call: TRBJ1-1; d_call: -; v_call: TRBV9; clone_size: -; cdr3_nt: TGTGCCAGCAGCGTAGGGATCCCGAACACTGAAGCTTTCTTT; cdr3_aa: CASSVGIPNTEAFF
j_call: TRBJ1-2; d_call: TRBD1; v_call: TRBV29-1; clone_size: once; cdr3_nt: TGCAGCGTGCGACAGGGGGAGGGCTACACCTTC; cdr3_aa: CSVRQGEGYTF
j_call: TRBJ1-1; d_call: -; v_call: TRBV4-2; clone_size: -; cdr3_nt: TGTGCCAGCAGCCCCCTGCAGCAGGGTACTGAAGCTTTCTTT; cdr3_aa: CASSPLQQGTEAFF
j_call: TRBJ2-7; d_call: -; v_call: TRBV25-1; clone_size: few; cdr3_nt: TGTGCCAGCAGTGATTTCTACGAGCAGTACTTC; cdr3_aa: CASSDFYEQYF
j_call: TRBJ2-1; d_call: TRBD2; v_call: TRBV7-7; clone_size: -; cdr3_nt: TGTGCCAGCAGCCCGGCGCGGGGGGCCAATGAGCAGTTCTTC; cdr3_aa: CASSPARGANEQFF
j_call: TRBJ1-6; d_call: -; v_call: TRBV19; clone_size: -; cdr3_nt: TGTGCCAGTAGCCTCAGTCCTCGGGTCCCCTATAATTCACCCCTCCACTTT; cdr3_aa: CASSLSPRVPYNSPLHF
j_call: TRBJ2-3; d_call: -; v_call: TRBV6-4; clone_size: -; cdr3_nt: TGTGCCAGCAGGGAAAACAATGGGGCAGATACGCAGTATTTT; cdr3_aa: CASRENNGADTQYF
j_call: TRBJ2-2; d_call: -; v_call: TRBV9; clone_size: -; cdr3_nt: TGTGCCAGCAGCGTAGAACACACCGGGGAGCTGTTTTTT; cdr3_aa: CASSVEHTGELFF
j_call: TRBJ1-6; d_call: TRBD1; v_call: TRBV19; clone_size: -; cdr3_nt: TGTGCCAGTAGTATTGTGGGACAGGGGCTTTCACCCCTCCACTTT; cdr3_aa: CASSIVGQGLSPLHF
j_call: TRBJ1-1; d_call: -; v_call: TRBV10-2; clone_size: once; cdr3_nt: TGCGCCAGCCCTGATAGGAACACTGAAGCTTTCTTT; cdr3_aa: CASPDRNTEAFF
j_call: TRBJ2-5; d_call: -; v_call: TRBV5-1; clone_size: -; cdr3_nt: TGCGCCAGCAGCTTAGGGGGCTTTGCGCGGGGGCTGTACCAAGAGACCCAGTACTTC; cdr3_aa: CASSLGGFARGLYQETQYF
j_call: TRBJ2-7; d_call: -; v_call: TRBV2; clone_size: -; cdr3_nt: TGTGCCAGCAGCCGCCGGTTAGGGGATTTCGAGCAGTACTTC; cdr3_aa: CASSRRLGDFEQYF
j_call: TRBJ1-1; d_call: -; v_call: TRBV4-1; clone_size: -; cdr3_nt: TGCGCCAGCAGCCCAATATCTAGGGCCCCTAACACTGAAGCTTTCTTT; cdr3_aa: CASSPISRAPNTEAFF
j_call: TRBJ2-7; d_call: -; v_call: TRBV6-6; clone_size: -; cdr3_nt: TGTGCCAGCGCGGCTAGCCGGTACGAGCAGTACTTC; cdr3_aa: CASAASRYEQYF
j_call: TRBJ2-2; d_call: -; v_call: TRBV9; clone_size: -; cdr3_nt: TGTGCCAGCACCCTAGGGAATTCGGGGACCGGGGAGCTGTTTTTT; cdr3_aa: CASTLGNSGTGELFF